This T cell receptor beta chain originates from a study of Graves' ophthalmopathy and Graves' hyperthyroidism. In the study overall: Calling hyperthyroidism stable required that no ophthalmopathy show up within 18 months of follow-up.

RNA served as the template for amplifying TCR beta CDR3 regions. Scientists carried out first-round RT-PCR using HTBI primers and then a second-round multiplex PCR. TCRdb reanalysed the multiplex PCR reads using MiXCR and keeps one entry per CDR3 protein. The sample has about 600,000 distinct CDR3 sequences; 35% to 40% are singletons. CDR1 KGHDR and CDR2 SFDVKD come from the germline V gene. V lost 5 bases and J 2 bases, leaving 10 bases between the germline ends. There are 14 residues in the CDR3. The study's findings and limits: The authors also found most expanded thyroid clonotypes above 0.001 frequency in blood. The model reached just under 71% sensitivity and about 73% specificity for predicting ophthalmopathy progression.

This clonotype was counted many times. What it recognizes is unknown. This TCR was recovered from an adult man with Graves' hyperthyroidism. The gene calls are TRBV24-1 and TRBJ2-3; D uncertain. Material: peripheral blood or thyroid tissue (not recorded which). In nucleotides, the CDR3 is TGTGCCACCAGTGGGGTTCTATCCACAGATACGCAGTATTTT. Its protein is CATSGVLSTDTQYF.